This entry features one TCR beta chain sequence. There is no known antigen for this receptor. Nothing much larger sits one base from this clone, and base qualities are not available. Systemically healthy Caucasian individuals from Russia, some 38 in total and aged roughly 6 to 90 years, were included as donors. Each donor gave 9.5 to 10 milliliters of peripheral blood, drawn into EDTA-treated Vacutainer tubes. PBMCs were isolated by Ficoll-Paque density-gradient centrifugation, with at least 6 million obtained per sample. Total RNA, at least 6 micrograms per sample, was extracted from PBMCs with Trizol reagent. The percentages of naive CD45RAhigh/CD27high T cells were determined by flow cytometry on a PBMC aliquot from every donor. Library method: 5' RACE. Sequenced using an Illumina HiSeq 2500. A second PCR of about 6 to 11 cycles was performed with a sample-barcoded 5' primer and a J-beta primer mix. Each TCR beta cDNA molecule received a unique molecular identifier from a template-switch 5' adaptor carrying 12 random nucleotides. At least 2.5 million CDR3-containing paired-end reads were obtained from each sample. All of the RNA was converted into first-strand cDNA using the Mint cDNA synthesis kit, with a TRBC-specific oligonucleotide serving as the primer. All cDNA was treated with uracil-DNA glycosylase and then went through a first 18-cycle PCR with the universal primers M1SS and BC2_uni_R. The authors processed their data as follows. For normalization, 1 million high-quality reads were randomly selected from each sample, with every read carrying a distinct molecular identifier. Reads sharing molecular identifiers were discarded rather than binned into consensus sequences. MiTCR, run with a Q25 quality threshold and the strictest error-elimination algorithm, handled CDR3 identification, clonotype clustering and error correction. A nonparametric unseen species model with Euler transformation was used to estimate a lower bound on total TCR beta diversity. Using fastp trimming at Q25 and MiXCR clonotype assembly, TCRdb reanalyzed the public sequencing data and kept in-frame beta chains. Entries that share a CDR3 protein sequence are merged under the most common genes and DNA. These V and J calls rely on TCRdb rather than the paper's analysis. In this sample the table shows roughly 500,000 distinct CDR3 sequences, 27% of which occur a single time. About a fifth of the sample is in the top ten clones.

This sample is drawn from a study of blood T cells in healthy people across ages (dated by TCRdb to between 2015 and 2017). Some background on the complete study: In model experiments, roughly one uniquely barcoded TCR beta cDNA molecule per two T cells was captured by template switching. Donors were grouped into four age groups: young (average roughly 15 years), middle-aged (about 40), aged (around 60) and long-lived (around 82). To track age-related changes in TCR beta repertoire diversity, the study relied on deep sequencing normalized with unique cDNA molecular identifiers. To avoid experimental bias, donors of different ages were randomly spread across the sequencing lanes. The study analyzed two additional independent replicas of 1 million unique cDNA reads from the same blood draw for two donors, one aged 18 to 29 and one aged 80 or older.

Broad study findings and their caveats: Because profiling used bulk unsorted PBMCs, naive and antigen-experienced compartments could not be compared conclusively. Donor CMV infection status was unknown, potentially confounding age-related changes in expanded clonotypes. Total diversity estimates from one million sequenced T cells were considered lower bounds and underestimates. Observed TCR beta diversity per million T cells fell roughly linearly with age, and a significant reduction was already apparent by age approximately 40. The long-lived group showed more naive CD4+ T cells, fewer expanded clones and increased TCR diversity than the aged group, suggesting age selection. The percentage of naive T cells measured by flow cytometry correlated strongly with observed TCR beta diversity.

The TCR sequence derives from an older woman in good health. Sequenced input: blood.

The sequence in DNA is TGTGCCACGAGAAGACGGACAGGGTTCAACGAGCAGTACTTC. Its protein is CATRRRTGFNEQYF. The sequence joins TRBV6-2 or TRBV6-3 to TRBJ2-5; 8 of the junction bases match TRBD1. TRBJ2-7 matches the DNA end more closely, so the J call is doubtful. CDR1 MNHEY and CDR2 SVGEGT were looked up in the germline V gene. Spanning cysteine to phenylalanine, the CDR3 consists of 14 amino acids. Only the CDR3 region is kept as DNA, spanning 42 bases read in frame from base 1.